The sequence of this T cell receptor beta chain was determined in a study of blood T cells in healthy people across ages. Per the germline V gene, CDR1 is MDHEN and CDR2 is SYDVKM. J lost 7 bases, V lost 6 bases, and 9 bases had no gene match. This CDR3 comprises 14 residues. This clonotype has more than one count but fewer than ten. Its cognate antigen is unknown. Study-level findings and limits: Among T cells, TCR beta diversity per million cells dropped roughly linearly as age rose.

It was with a sample-barcoded 5' primer and a J-beta primer mix that a second PCR of about 6 to 11 cycles was run. TCRdb reprocessed the 5' RACE reads via MiXCR and lists one record per CDR3 protein. The table lists around 780,000 distinct CDR3 sequences, 56% of them singletons. This rearrangement joins TRBV28 to TRBJ2-3; 8 bases fit TRBD1. The clonotype comes from a man in his forties or fifties in good health. Material for sequencing was blood. CDR3 sequence reads: CASRTGTGLNTQYF. CDR3 nucleotide sequence: TGTGCCAGCAGAACCGGGACAGGATTAAATACGCAGTATTTT. The whole variable domain, remainder taken from reference TRBV28 and TRBJ2-3, is DVKVTQSSRYLVKRTGEKVFLECVQDMDHENMFWYRQDPGLGLRLIYFSYDVKMKEKGDIPEGYSVSREKKERFSLILESASTNQTSMYLCASRTGTGLNTQYFGPGTRLTVL.